Listed here are 16 T cell receptor beta chains from one sample, sequenced in a study of tumor-infiltrating lymphocytes in oesophageal squamous cell carcinoma. TCRdb ran MiXCR on the PCR reads and lists one entry per CDR3 protein. The sample lists over 20,000 distinct CDR3 sequences; less than 45% were seen once. The specimen sequenced was esophageal tumor tissue. The receptors originated from a male donor with esophageal squamous cell carcinoma.

This clonotype was picked up a small number of times. V gene TRBV14 combines with J gene TRBJ2-1, with D perhaps matching TRBD1 (5 bases). V shed 3 bases and J shed 6 bases, with 12 bases lying between them. Germline assignment: CDR1 SGHDN and CDR2 FVKESK. The CDR3 consists of 14 residues. This chain's CDR3 is CASSHPGGANEQFF. CDR3 DNA sequence: TGTGCCAGCAGCCACCCCGGTGGGGCCAATGAGCAGTTCTTC.

Note on this clonotype: This may come from a read error, since a much larger clone is one base off. The V and J genes are TRBV24-1 and TRBJ2-1; no firm D call. The closer fit of TRBJ2-7 to the DNA end suggests the J call may be wrong. The CDR3 sequence is 11 residues long. Germline V CDR1 and CDR2: KGHDR, SFDVKD. This CDR3 is CATSFRNEQYF. DNA for the CDR3: TGTGCCACCAGTTTTAGGAATGAGCAGTACTTC.

The chain is built from TRBV2 and TRBJ2-7, with TRBD1 matching 7 bases. Germline V gene data show CDR1 as SNHLY and CDR2 as FYNNEI. CDR3 length equals 12 residues. V trimming: 11 bases; J trimming: 2 bases; junction bases outside the gene matches: 6. CDR3 sequence reads: CAGHRGTYEQYF. The CDR3 DNA is TGTGCCGGTCACAGGGGCACCTACGAGCAGTACTTC.

In this sample, this clonotype turned up many times. One end of the junction varies from germline; a read error may be responsible. The V gene is TRBV6-1, the J gene TRBJ2-1; perhaps TRBD1 as D (6 bases). Germline-derived CDR1 and CDR2 are MNHNS and SASEGT. This CDR3 has 14 amino acids. This CDR3 reads CAHRQALYNSPLHF. The CDR3 coding sequence is TGTGCCCACCGACAGGCTCTGTATAATTCACCCCTCCACTTC.

This clonotype has just a few counts. The chain employs TRBV9 and TRBJ2-1, with a tentative D call TRBD2 (7 bases). CDR1 and CDR2 from the germline V gene are SGDLS and YYNGEE. Between the trimmed V and J ends, which lost 7 bases and 3 bases, there was a span of 14 bases. This CDR3 contains 14 residues. The CDR3 DNA reads TGTGCCAGCGGAGGGGGGGGTTTCTACAATGAGCAGTTCTTC. It yields the protein CASGGGGFYNEQFF.

The chain has TRBV12-3 or TRBV12-4 and TRBJ2-1; 11 bases map to TRBD1. J lost 0 bases, V lost 0 bases, and 4 bases had no gene match. This CDR3 comprises 18 residues. CDR3 in amino acids: CASSLALDRGLSYNEQFF. The CDR3 DNA is TGTGCCAGCAGTTTAGCGCTGGACAGGGGGCTCTCCTACAATGAGCAGTTCTTC.

CDR3 sequence reads: CASSPDSKNSPLHF. The CDR3 region has the DNA TGTGCCAGCAGTCCGGACTCCAAGAATTCACCCCTCCACTTT. The gene calls are TRBV28 and TRBJ1-6, with D unresolved. Germline assignment: CDR1 MDHEN and CDR2 SYDVKM. This CDR3 is built from 14 residues. The V end was cut by 5 bases, the J end by 7 bases, with 12 bases between. The full variable domain, its missing parts supplied by reference TRBV28 and TRBJ1-6, is DVKVTQSSRYLVKRTGEKVFLECVQDMDHENMFWYRQDPGLGLRLIYFSYDVKMKEKGDIPEGYSVSREKKERFSLILESASTNQTSMYLCASSPDSKNSPLHFGNGTRLTVT.

This clonotype was seen once. No conserved phenylalanine or tryptophan is present at the end of the CDR3, so a read error is the likely explanation. It is unclear where the CDR3 begins or ends on the DNA, so no DNA is shown, and the CDR3 is as TCRdb lists it. The rearrangement joins TRBV7-2 to TRBJ2-7; TRBD2, the table's D call, lacks a check against the DNA. CDR1 and CDR2 (germline): SGHTA, FQGNSA. Including both end residues, the CDR3 is 16 amino acids long. CDR3 residues: CASSLKQGRDGYTFGS.

V usage is TRBV28 and J usage is TRBJ2-1, with TRBD2 matching 7 bases. J was trimmed by 9 bases and V by 2 bases; bases with no gene match: 4. Germline assignment: CDR1 MDHEN and CDR2 SYDVKM. This CDR3 contains 13 residues. As DNA, the CDR3 is TGTGCCAGCAGTTTAAGGACTAGTCGTGAGCAGTTCTTC. It specifies CASSLRTSREQFF. The full variable domain, in which reference TRBV28 and TRBJ2-1 provide the parts outside the CDR3, is DVKVTQSSRYLVKRTGEKVFLECVQDMDHENMFWYRQDPGLGLRLIYFSYDVKMKEKGDIPEGYSVSREKKERFSLILESASTNQTSMYLCASSLRTSREQFFGPGTRLTVL.

This clonotype was counted ten times or more. The rearrangement uses TRBV14 and TRBJ2-1; 13 positions match TRBD2. The CDR3 sequence is 20 residues long. The junction had 13 bases not matched to a gene; V was cut back by 4 bases and J by 1 base. CDR1 is SGHDN and CDR2 is FVKESK in the germline V gene. The CDR3 bases are TGTGCCAGCAGCCCCTTCTCACTAGCGGGAGGGCCCCGATCCTACAATGAGCAGTTCTTC. Its translation is CASSPFSLAGGPRSYNEQFF.

This clonotype showed up many times. The chain combines TRBV5-1 with TRBJ2-3, with 7 positions matching TRBD2. With 4 bases clipped from V and 6 bases from J, the junction kept 17 bases outside the gene matches. This CDR3 is 17 amino acids long. Germline CDR1 SGHRS, CDR2 YFSETQ. DNA for the CDR3: TGCGCCAGCAGCCAATCGGGCGGGAGAGGGTGGATGGATACGCAGTATTTT. It yields the protein CASSQSGGRGWMDTQYF.

J is TRBJ2-7 and V is TRBV5-1, with 9 bases matching TRBD2. V lost 7 bases to trimming and J lost 7 bases; unmatched junction nucleotides: 21. This CDR3 spans 17 amino acids. In germline, CDR1 is SGHRS, CDR2 YFSETQ. CDR3 residues: CASGLAGPRPRYNEQYF. The DNA for the CDR3 is TGCGCCAGCGGCCTAGCGGGACCCCGCCCCCGCTACAATGAGCAGTACTTC. The full variable domain, with the rest looked up from reference TRBV5-1 and TRBJ2-7, is KAGVTQTPRYLIKTRGQQVTLSCSPISGHRSVSWYQQTPGQGLQFLFEYFSETQRNKGNFPGRFSGRQFSNSRSEMNVSTLELGDSALYLCASGLAGPRPRYNEQYFGPGTRLTVT.

The V gene is TRBV28, the J gene TRBJ2-7; D gene unclear. The better agreement between TRBJ2-1 and the DNA end casts doubt on the J call. The length of the CDR3 is 11 residues. The germline V gene has CDR1 MDHEN and CDR2 SYDVKM. The chain's CDR3 is CASSSPDEQFF. CDR3 DNA: TGTGCCAGCAGTTCCCCAGATGAGCAGTTCTTC.

This clonotype was counted ten times or more. The CDR3 loop reads CASSLGQGPNEQFF. DNA for the CDR3: TGTGCCAGCAGCCTGGGACAGGGGCCCAATGAGCAGTTCTTC. The genes are TRBV12-3 or TRBV12-4 and TRBJ2-1; 10 bases are a match to TRBD1. The junction had 5 bases not matched to a gene; V was cut back by 6 bases and J by 6 bases. The CDR3 is 14 amino acids.

This chain joins TRBV7-6 and TRBJ2-1; the D is unclear. The end of the DNA aligns better with TRBJ2-7, so the J call may be wrong. Looked up from germline, CDR1 is SGHVS and CDR2 is FNYEAQ. The CDR3 is 13 residues long. In DNA form, the CDR3 reads TGTGCCAGCACCGGGTCCCAATCCGGGGAGCAGTACTTC. This codes for CASTGSQSGEQYF.

Notes on this clonotype: One junction end does not reproduce the germline sequence, and a read error may be involved. This chain joins TRBV2 and TRBJ2-4; D remains unclear. The J call may be wrong; the DNA end is better matched by TRBJ2-1. The CDR3 runs 13 residues. CDR1 is SNHLY, CDR2 FYNNEI, per germline. In DNA, the CDR3 is TGTGCCAGCAGCGAAGCGACAAGCAATGAGCAGTTCTTC. Translated: CASSEATSNEQFF.